This passage covers 30 T cell receptor beta chains from one sample sequenced in a study of blood T cells in healthy people across ages. A second PCR, run for roughly 7 to 12 cycles, used a sample-barcoded 5' primer plus a J-beta primer mix. TCRdb recomputed calls from the 5' RACE reads with MiXCR, one row per CDR3 protein. The repertoire consists of around 1.5 million distinct CDR3 sequences, with approximately 60% occurring once and the leading ten covering 6.5% to 8.5%. What was sequenced was blood. The receptors shown here come from a young man in good health.

The gene calls are TRBV11-2 and TRBJ2-7; TRBD2 matches 11 bases. V shed 0 bases and J 2 bases; nucleotides not matched to a gene: 0. CDR3 length equals 15 residues. Germline assignment: CDR1 SGHAT and CDR2 FQNNGV. The CDR3 is CASSLDSGRAYEQYF. The CDR3 DNA reads as TGTGCCAGCAGCTTAGATAGCGGGAGGGCCTACGAGCAGTACTTC.

This chain joins TRBV20-1 and TRBJ2-2, with 8 bases fitting TRBD1. The CDR3 length is 19 residues. J gave up 7 bases and V 2 bases, and 21 bases lay outside the gene matches. Germline assignment: CDR1 DFQATT and CDR2 SNEGSKA (reference sequence). The CDR3 is CSARSVASSTGERVGELFF. The DNA of the CDR3 is TGCAGTGCTAGATCGGTCGCCAGTTCGACAGGGGAAAGGGTCGGGGAGCTGTTTTTT.

The chain joins TRBV27 to TRBJ2-1, with D perhaps TRBD2 (6 bases). Trimming took 7 bases from V and 10 from J, leaving 14 bases between them. The CDR3 is 12 amino acids. Per the germline V gene, CDR1 is MNHEY and CDR2 is SMNVEV (reference sequence). The CDR3, as DNA: TGTGCCAGCAAAGGGACTGTTCGCGAGCAGTTCTTC. It is translated as CASKGTVREQFF.

This chain's CDR3 is CAIRQGKGSHEQYF. For the CDR3, the DNA is TGTGCCATCAGGCAGGGCAAAGGTTCCCACGAGCAGTACTTC. The chain couples TRBV10-3 to TRBJ2-7; maybe TRBD1 (5 bases). Trimming cost V 6 bases and J 5 bases, with 17 bases left between them. From germline, CDR1 is ENHRY and CDR2 SYGVKD. The CDR3 is made up of 14 amino acids.

The chain is built from TRBV4-3 and TRBJ2-1; a weak D match, TRBD2 (5 bases). V was shortened by 4 bases and J by 8 bases, with 12 bases between the two germline ends. Per germline, CDR1 LGHNA and CDR2 YSLEER. This CDR3 contains 13 residues. CDR3 DNA: TGCGCCAGCAGCCCGGGAATCGATGATGAGCAGTTCTTC. It is translated as CASSPGIDDEQFF.

J is TRBJ2-3 and V is TRBV6-5, with D unclear. Between the trimmed V and J ends, which lost 0 bases and 1 base, there was a span of 11 bases. The germline V gene encodes CDR1 MNHEY and CDR2 SVGAGI. CDR3 length: 16 residues. Here the CDR3 reads CASSYSGGWGTDTQYF. CDR3 DNA sequence: TGTGCCAGCAGTTACTCTGGCGGATGGGGCACAGATACGCAGTATTTT.

The chain couples TRBV7-9 to TRBJ2-3; 7 positions agree with TRBD1. Germline CDR1 is SEHNR and CDR2 is FQNEAQ (reference sequence). The CDR3 is made up of 16 amino acids. J gave up 2 bases and V 5 bases, and 10 bases lay outside the gene matches. DNA for the CDR3: TGTGCCAGCAGCCCGCAACAGACAGGGCCCACAGATACGCAGTATTTT. Translating gives CASSPQQTGPTDTQYF.

The chain links TRBV28 to TRBJ2-1, with TRBD1 matching 9 bases. Germline assignment: CDR1 MDHEN and CDR2 SYDVKM. This CDR3 spans 17 amino acids. Trimming at V came to 2 bases and at J to 9 bases, leaving 14 bases not matched to a gene. CDR3 in DNA: TGTGCCAGCAGTTTAAGCACATACAGGGGGCGCCCCGGTGAGCAGTTCTTC. Amino acid sequence: CASSLSTYRGRPGEQFF. Combining the CDR3 with reference TRBV28 and TRBJ2-1 gives the whole variable domain DVKVTQSSRYLVKRTGEKVFLECVQDMDHENMFWYRQDPGLGLRLIYFSYDVKMKEKGDIPEGYSVSREKKERFSLILESASTNQTSMYLCASSLSTYRGRPGEQFFGPGTRLTVL.

The gene calls are TRBV7-2 and TRBJ1-6, with TRBD1 as a possible D gene (5 bases). Germline CDR1 SGHTA, CDR2 FQGNSA. Trimming cost V 5 bases and J 10 bases, with 12 bases left between them. This CDR3 is built from 13 residues. CDR3 amino acids: CASSGGTPSPLHF. The DNA of the CDR3 is TGTGCCAGCAGCGGGGGGACCCCGTCACCCCTCCACTTT.

This chain joins TRBV5-1 and TRBJ2-3; possible D gene TRBD1, 5 bases. V lost 3 bases to trimming and J lost 1 base, with 15 bases between them. CDR1 is SGHRS, CDR2 YFSETQ, per germline. The CDR3 is 16 amino acids. Here the CDR3 reads CASSSRPLGGTDTQYF. The CDR3 coding sequence is TGCGCCAGCAGCTCCCGACCTCTAGGGGGCACAGATACGCAGTATTTT.

Only a few counts were recorded for this clonotype. CDR3 nucleotides: TGTGCCAGCAGCGTAGCTGAACCGAGCTATGGCTACACCTTC. Translated: CASSVAEPSYGYTF. The V call is TRBV9, the J call TRBJ1-2; D is uncertain. This CDR3 has 14 residues. Trimming removed 0 bases at V and 4 bases at J, with 10 bases between. Germline V gene data show CDR1 as SGDLS and CDR2 as YYNGEE.

The chain is built from TRBV4-3 and TRBJ1-2, with TRBD1 identical over 8 bases. The CDR3 runs to 15 residues. Trimming cost V 4 bases and J 8 bases; bases outside gene matches: 12. Germline V gene sequence: CDR1 LGHNA, CDR2 YSLEER. The CDR3 protein is CASSREIAGGPGYTF. The CDR3 DNA is TGCGCCAGCAGCCGGGAGATAGCAGGGGGCCCAGGCTACACCTTC.

This clonotype was observed a single time. One end of the junction fails to match germline, which may point to a read error. The chain uses TRBV2 and TRBJ2-3, with 7 bases that match TRBD2. This CDR3 region has 17 residues. Germline CDR1 SNHLY, CDR2 FYNNEI. The CDR3 bases are TGTGCCGGCAGTCAAACTCCTAGCGGAGCTAGCACAGATACGCAGTATTTT. It specifies CAGSQTPSGASTDTQYF. The full variable domain, its missing parts supplied by reference TRBV2 and TRBJ2-3, is EPEVTQTPSHQVTQMGQEVILRCVPISNHLYFYWYRQILGQKVEFLVSFYNNEISEKSEIFDDQFSVERPDGSNFTLKIRSTKLEDSAMYFCAGSQTPSGASTDTQYFGPGTRLTVL.

This chain uses TRBV12-3 or TRBV12-4 with TRBJ1-5; the D gene is possibly TRBD1 (6 bases). CDR3 length equals 14 residues. The V and J ends lost 8 bases and 5 bases respectively, with 16 bases between them. Here the CDR3 reads CASVLGGMDQPQHF. The CDR3, as DNA: TGTGCCAGCGTTTTAGGGGGGATGGATCAGCCCCAGCATTTT.

CDR3 bases: TGTGCCAGCAGTTTTGGCTGGAACACTGAAGCTTTCTTT. Amino acid sequence: CASSFGWNTEAFF. The chain carries TRBV27 and TRBJ1-1, with D hard to call. The CDR3 extends over 13 amino acids. Per germline, CDR1 MNHEY and CDR2 SMNVEV (reference sequence). Trimming removed 3 bases at V and 1 base at J, with 6 bases between.

This clonotype was seen only a few times. This chain connects TRBV7-2 to TRBJ2-7; 9 bases are a match to TRBD1. From germline, CDR1 is SGHTA and CDR2 FQGNSA. This CDR3 contains 16 residues. After removal of 5 bases from V and 2 bases from J, the junction contained 10 bases not matched to a gene. The chain's CDR3 is CASSTKRDRAAYEQYF. CDR3 DNA: TGTGCCAGCAGCACAAAGCGGGACAGGGCTGCCTACGAGCAGTACTTC.

In this sample, this clonotype turned up a few times. V gene TRBV4-1 combines with J gene TRBJ2-6; 7 bases align to TRBD1. CDR3 length equals 16 residues. Germline assignment: CDR1 MGHRA and CDR2 YSYEKL. The junction had 8 bases not matched to a gene; V was cut back by 7 bases and J by 2 bases. CDR3 nucleotides: TGCGCCAGCACCCAGGGGGTTATCCCTGGGGCCAACGTCCTGACTTTC. It is translated as CASTQGVIPGANVLTF.

The chain is built from TRBV4-3 and TRBJ2-3; D uncertain. Germline loops: CDR1 LGHNA, CDR2 YSLEER. V shed 1 base and J shed 2 bases, with 13 bases lying between them. The CDR3 length is 16 residues. In nucleotides, the CDR3 is TGCGCCAGCAGCCAAGTTAACTTCGGAACCACAGATACGCAGTATTTT. Amino acids: CASSQVNFGTTDTQYF.

The chain recombines TRBV6-6 with TRBJ1-5; D possibly corresponds to TRBD1 (5 bases). With 2 bases removed from V and 2 bases from J, the gap between germline ends came to 7 bases. The CDR3 is made up of 14 amino acids. Looked up from germline, CDR1 is MNHNY and CDR2 is SVGAGI (reference sequence). In DNA form, the CDR3 reads TGTGCCAGCAGTTACGAAGGGGGCAATCAGCCCCAGCATTTT. It translates to CASSYEGGNQPQHF.

This clonotype has just a few counts. The chain combines TRBV7-6 with TRBJ2-5, with D maybe TRBD2 (5 bases). Germline-derived CDR1 and CDR2 are SGHVS and FNYEAQ. V was clipped by 1 base and J by 5 bases, with 14 bases between them. This CDR3 is built from 15 residues. This CDR3 is CASSLVRGPGETQYF. The CDR3 bases are TGTGCCAGCAGCTTAGTTCGGGGTCCAGGCGAGACCCAGTACTTC.

V gene TRBV5-1 combines with J gene TRBJ2-1, with TRBD1 identical over 10 bases. The trim removed 0 bases at V and 8 bases at J, leaving 17 bases unmatched. The CDR3 is 19 amino acids. The V gene's germline CDR1 is SGHRS and CDR2 YFSETQ. The CDR3 protein is CASSLAIWDRGRVSYEQFF. The CDR3 coding sequence is TGCGCCAGCAGCTTGGCAATTTGGGACAGGGGCAGAGTTTCCTATGAGCAGTTCTTC.

This clonotype appeared a few times. V and J are TRBV4-2 and TRBJ2-7; no clear D. V was clipped by 1 base and J by 2 bases, with 9 bases between them. CDR3 length: 14 residues. Germline-derived CDR1 and CDR2 are LGHNA and YNFKEQ. CDR3 DNA sequence: TGTGCCAGCAGCCAAGTGTACTCTGCCTACGAGCAGTACTTC. This sequence encodes CASSQVYSAYEQYF.

Concerning this clonotype: Being one base from a much bigger clone, this may be a read error. This chain links TRBV12-3 or TRBV12-4 with TRBJ2-3; D unclear. The CDR3 consists of 12 residues. V was pared by 7 bases and J by 4 bases, with 9 bases between. The CDR3 coding sequence is TGTGCCAGCAAACCGGGCTCAGATACGCAGTATTTT. Protein: CASKPGSDTQYF.

The gene calls are TRBV12-5 and TRBJ1-2; 7 bases are shared with TRBD1. The length of the CDR3 is 16 residues. Germline CDR1 is LGHNT and CDR2 is FRNRAP. The junction had 10 bases not matched to a gene; V was cut back by 3 bases and J by 3 bases. CDR3 in DNA: TGTGCTAGTGGTTTAGCCGACAGGGTGTACGACTATGGCTACACCTTC. Its protein product is CASGLADRVYDYGYTF.

Here the CDR3 reads CSVEIGASSPNEQFF. In DNA, the CDR3 is TGCAGCGTTGAAATTGGGGCATCGTCGCCGAATGAGCAGTTCTTC. The J gene is TRBJ2-1, the V gene TRBV29-1; tentative D call: TRBD1 (5 bases). In germline, CDR1 is SQVTM, CDR2 ANQGSEA. Trimming took off 2 bases at V and 7 bases at J, with 18 bases between the two ends. This CDR3 region has 15 residues.

This clonotype was found a few times. The V call is TRBV4-3, the J call TRBJ2-1; TRBD2 is a possible D gene (5 bases). The CDR3 has 17 amino acids. Trimming removed 0 bases from V and 0 bases from J, with 12 bases in between. The germline V gene encodes CDR1 LGHNA and CDR2 YSLEER. As DNA, the CDR3 is TGCGCCAGCAGCCAAGATCGGACTCCTAGCTCCTACAATGAGCAGTTCTTC. This encodes CASSQDRTPSSYNEQFF.

V gene TRBV7-9 combines with J gene TRBJ2-2; D call uncertain. In germline, CDR1 is SEHNR, CDR2 FQNEAQ (reference sequence). The V end was cut by 1 base, the J end by 10 bases, with 7 bases between. The CDR3 has 12 residues. Here the CDR3 reads CASSLVRVELFF. The CDR3 DNA sequence: TGTGCCAGCAGCTTAGTTAGGGTGGAGCTGTTTTTT.

This clonotype has more than one count but fewer than ten. V is TRBV6-5 and J is TRBJ2-1, with D maybe TRBD2 (6 bases). Trimming removed 6 bases from V and 6 bases from J, with 9 bases in between. This CDR3 is built from 12 residues. CDR1 and CDR2 (germline): MNHEY, SVGAGI. The CDR3 sequence is CASRGTANEQFF. In DNA form, the CDR3 reads TGTGCCAGCAGAGGGACTGCCAATGAGCAGTTCTTC.

The rearrangement links TRBV2 to TRBJ2-1, with a possible D match to TRBD2 (5 bases). Germline V gene sequence: CDR1 SNHLY, CDR2 FYNNEI. CDR3 length: 16 residues. V lost 3 bases and J lost 2, with 14 bases in between. DNA of the CDR3: TGTGCCAGCAGTGATATGGCTAGCTGGACCTACAATGAGCAGTTCTTC. Amino acids: CASSDMASWTYNEQFF.

The chain couples TRBV20-1 to TRBJ2-7, with TRBD1 identical over 7 bases. Germline trimming cut 3 bases from V and 2 bases from J; bases unmatched to any gene: 7. This CDR3 contains 14 residues. Germline lookup yields CDR1 DFQATT and CDR2 SNEGSKA (reference sequence). The CDR3: CSARDRYHPYEQYF. The CDR3 DNA is TGCAGTGCTAGGGACAGGTATCATCCCTACGAGCAGTACTTC.